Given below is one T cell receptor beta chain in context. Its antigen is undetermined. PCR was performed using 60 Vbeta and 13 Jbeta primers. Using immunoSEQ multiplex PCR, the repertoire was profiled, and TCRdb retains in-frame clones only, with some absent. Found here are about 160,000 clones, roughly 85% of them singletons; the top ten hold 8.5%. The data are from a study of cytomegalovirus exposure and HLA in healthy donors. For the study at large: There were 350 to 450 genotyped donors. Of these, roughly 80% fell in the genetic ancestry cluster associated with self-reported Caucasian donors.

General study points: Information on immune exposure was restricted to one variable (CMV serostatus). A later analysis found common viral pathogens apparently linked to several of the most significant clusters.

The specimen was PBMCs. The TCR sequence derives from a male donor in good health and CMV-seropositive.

For the CDR3, the DNA is TGTGCCAGCAGCCGGGACAGCCTCTCCTCCGGGGAGCTGTTTTTT. Its translation is CASSRDSLSSGELFF. The chain couples TRBV9 to TRBJ2-2; 7 bases line up with TRBD1. The length of the CDR3 is 15 residues. The V and J ends lost 4 bases and 6 bases, in that order; junction bases with no gene match: 9. CDR1 is SGDLS and CDR2 is YYNGEE in the germline V gene.